The 9 T cell receptor beta chains given below trace back to one sample, sequenced in a study of beta chain features in type 1 diabetes (dated by TCRdb to the late 2010s). Library generation was performed with the immunoSEQ multiplex PCR assay. The High Capacity cDNA Reverse Transcription Kit was used to reverse transcribe all of the isolated RNA, meaning that expressed TCRB transcripts were what got sequenced. TCRdb retrieved this table from immuneACCESS and kept in-frame rearrangements only. Not all clones are present; in checked studies, unresolved V genes account for under half, and no reason is known for the remainder. The sample includes around 240,000 clones, with 7.5% to 10% observed a single time. Clones ranked in the top ten supply under 0.035% of the sample. The sample was naive CD4+ T cells from blood. The sample's cell subset or site label, in plain terms: true naive CD4+ T cells. The receptors were gathered from a young woman in good health.

This clone showed up just a few times. This sequence joins TRBV15 and TRBJ2-1, with TRBD2 identical over 9 bases. This CDR3 has 17 residues. Germline V gene lookup returns CDR1 LNHNV and CDR2 YYDKDF (reference sequence). After removal of 0 bases from V and 6 bases from J, the junction contained 9 bases not matched to a gene. The CDR3 reads CATSRDRGTSYFNEQFF. As DNA, the CDR3 is TGTGCCACCAGCAGAGATCGCGGGACTAGCTACTTCAATGAGCAGTTCTTC.

This sequence joins TRBV6-5 and TRBJ2-7; no firm D call. The V end was cut by 0 bases, the J end by 0 bases, with 9 bases between. The CDR3 totals 15 residues. Germline CDR1 and CDR2: MNHEY and SVGAGI. CDR3 loop: CASSYSRSPSYEQYF. The CDR3 DNA follows: TGTGCCAGCAGTTACTCGAGGTCGCCCTCCTACGAGCAGTACTTC.

This sequence joins TRBV11-2 and TRBJ2-1, with TRBD2 matching 12 bases. Germline lookup yields CDR1 SGHAT and CDR2 FQNNGV. The ends lost 3 bases at V and 7 bases at J; junction bases unmatched: 7. The CDR3 has 16 amino acids. The CDR3 DNA reads as TGTGCCAGCAGCTTTGGCACTAGCGGGAGGACGAATGAGCAGTTCTTC. Translated: CASSFGTSGRTNEQFF.

This chain joins TRBV6-1 and TRBJ2-3; TRBD1 aligns across 9 bases. From germline, CDR1 is MNHNS and CDR2 SASEGT. The CDR3 consists of 13 residues. Trimming at V came to 6 bases and at J to 10 bases, leaving 8 bases not matched to a gene. For the CDR3, the DNA is TGTGCCAGCAGATCTACAGGGGACAGGGCGCAGTATTTT. It translates to CASRSTGDRAQYF.

The chain has TRBV15 and TRBJ2-1; no firm D call. Germline V gene data show CDR1 as LNHNV and CDR2 as YYDKDF (reference sequence). The CDR3 has 15 residues. Trimming removed 0 bases from V and 6 bases from J, with 12 bases in between. CDR3 sequence (DNA): TGTGCCACCAGCAGAGATGGTCGCGTCGGCAATGAGCAGTTCTTC. Translating it yields CATSRDGRVGNEQFF.

A few counts support this clone. The chain links TRBV10-3 to TRBJ1-2, with 8 bases aligning to TRBD1. Germline CDR1 reads ENHRY; CDR2 reads SYGVKD. V gave up 11 bases and J gave up 4 bases; unmatched junction bases: 6. CDR3 length: 12 amino acids. As DNA, the CDR3 is TGTGCCGCCAGGGGGCAGGTCTATGGCTACACCTTC. Translating it yields CAARGQVYGYTF.

This clone has ten or more counts. CDR3 sequence (DNA): TGTGCCAGCAGCTTAGCCACAGGGAATGGCTACACCTTC. It codes for CASSLATGNGYTF. The J gene is TRBJ1-2, the V gene TRBV7-2; D might be TRBD1 (6 bases). The V gene's germline CDR1 is SGHTA and CDR2 FQGNSA. The CDR3 has 13 amino acids. V shed 0 bases and J shed 6 bases, with 8 bases lying between them.

This clone turned up a few times. The rearrangement uses TRBV9 and TRBJ2-1, with unresolved D. The V and J ends lost 1 base and 6 bases respectively, with 8 bases between them. The germline V gene has CDR1 SGDLS and CDR2 YYNGEE. The CDR3 runs to 13 residues. The DNA for the CDR3 is TGTGCCAGCAGCGTAACGCCTAGCAATGAGCAGTTCTTC. Its protein is CASSVTPSNEQFF.

This clone has more than one count but fewer than ten. The rearrangement links TRBV30 to TRBJ1-6; TRBD1 matches at 9 bases. Germline V gene data show CDR1 as GTSNPN and CDR2 as SVGIG (reference sequence). The V segment lost 6 bases and the J segment 6 bases; nucleotides outside the gene matches: 6. The CDR3 has 14 residues. CDR3 DNA: TGTGCCTGCCAACCGGGACAGGGTAATTCACCCCTCCACTTT. Residues: CACQPGQGNSPLHF.